The clone carrying this TCR beta chain has more than one count but fewer than ten. The length of the CDR3 is 16 residues. Germline V gene sequence: CDR1 SGHAT, CDR2 FQDESV (reference sequence). V trimming: 5 bases; J trimming: 5 bases; junction bases outside the gene matches: 11. The study drew participants aged about 18 to 89 years from roughly 25 US areas. This specimen belongs to a study of blood T cell repertoires in COVID-19. Study as a whole: The United States, Italy and Spain supplied acute and convalescent COVID-19 samples. T cells, B-cell-depleted T cells, or PBMCs provided the cDNA or gDNA that served as material.

TCRdb's table, derived via immunoSEQ multiplex PCR, lists solely in-frame clones and lacks some. Found here are under 450,000 clones, about 89% of them singletons; the top ten hold 1% to 1.5%. This receptor was obtained from a man aged 30-40 years who had recovered from COVID-19. The rearrangement uses TRBV11-1 and TRBJ2-7; 11 positions agree with TRBD2. The sample was PBMCs or T cells enriched from blood (not recorded which). DNA of the CDR3: TGTGCCAGCAGCCCGGTCGGGCTAGCGGGGGGTGACGAGCAGTACTTC. It codes for CASSPVGLAGGDEQYF. Drawing the rest from reference TRBV11-1 and TRBJ2-7, the complete variable domain is EAEVAQSPRYKITEKSQAVAFWCDPISGHATLYWYRQILGQGPELLVQFQDESVVDDSQLPKDRFSAERLKGVDSTLKIQPAELGDSAMYLCASSPVGLAGGDEQYFGPGTRLTVT.